The clone carrying this T cell receptor (beta chain) was recorded once. These data originate in a study of OX40 agonist ivuxolimab in advanced cancers. Study as a whole: A male proportion of over 75% was recorded, with mean age around 55 years and range 23 to 79.

Here immunoSEQ multiplex PCR was the method, and the copy in TCRdb shows in-frame clones only, minus some. The table includes more than 55,000 clones, around 90% detected once. Source: CD4+ or CD8+ T cells sorted from blood, taken in a trial of the OX40 agonist ivuxolimab. The TCR sequence derives from an adult with an advanced solid tumor such as melanoma, head and neck, liver or kidney cancer.

This CDR3 reads CASSPGLAPEQYF. The CDR3 DNA sequence: TGTGCCAGCAGCCCGGGACTGGCCCCCGAGCAGTACTTC. This sequence joins TRBV5-4 and TRBJ2-7, with a tentative D call TRBD2 (6 bases). Looked up from germline, CDR1 is SGHNT and CDR2 is YYREEE (reference sequence). V was cut by 4 bases and J by 6 bases, with 14 bases left in between. This CDR3 is built from 13 residues.